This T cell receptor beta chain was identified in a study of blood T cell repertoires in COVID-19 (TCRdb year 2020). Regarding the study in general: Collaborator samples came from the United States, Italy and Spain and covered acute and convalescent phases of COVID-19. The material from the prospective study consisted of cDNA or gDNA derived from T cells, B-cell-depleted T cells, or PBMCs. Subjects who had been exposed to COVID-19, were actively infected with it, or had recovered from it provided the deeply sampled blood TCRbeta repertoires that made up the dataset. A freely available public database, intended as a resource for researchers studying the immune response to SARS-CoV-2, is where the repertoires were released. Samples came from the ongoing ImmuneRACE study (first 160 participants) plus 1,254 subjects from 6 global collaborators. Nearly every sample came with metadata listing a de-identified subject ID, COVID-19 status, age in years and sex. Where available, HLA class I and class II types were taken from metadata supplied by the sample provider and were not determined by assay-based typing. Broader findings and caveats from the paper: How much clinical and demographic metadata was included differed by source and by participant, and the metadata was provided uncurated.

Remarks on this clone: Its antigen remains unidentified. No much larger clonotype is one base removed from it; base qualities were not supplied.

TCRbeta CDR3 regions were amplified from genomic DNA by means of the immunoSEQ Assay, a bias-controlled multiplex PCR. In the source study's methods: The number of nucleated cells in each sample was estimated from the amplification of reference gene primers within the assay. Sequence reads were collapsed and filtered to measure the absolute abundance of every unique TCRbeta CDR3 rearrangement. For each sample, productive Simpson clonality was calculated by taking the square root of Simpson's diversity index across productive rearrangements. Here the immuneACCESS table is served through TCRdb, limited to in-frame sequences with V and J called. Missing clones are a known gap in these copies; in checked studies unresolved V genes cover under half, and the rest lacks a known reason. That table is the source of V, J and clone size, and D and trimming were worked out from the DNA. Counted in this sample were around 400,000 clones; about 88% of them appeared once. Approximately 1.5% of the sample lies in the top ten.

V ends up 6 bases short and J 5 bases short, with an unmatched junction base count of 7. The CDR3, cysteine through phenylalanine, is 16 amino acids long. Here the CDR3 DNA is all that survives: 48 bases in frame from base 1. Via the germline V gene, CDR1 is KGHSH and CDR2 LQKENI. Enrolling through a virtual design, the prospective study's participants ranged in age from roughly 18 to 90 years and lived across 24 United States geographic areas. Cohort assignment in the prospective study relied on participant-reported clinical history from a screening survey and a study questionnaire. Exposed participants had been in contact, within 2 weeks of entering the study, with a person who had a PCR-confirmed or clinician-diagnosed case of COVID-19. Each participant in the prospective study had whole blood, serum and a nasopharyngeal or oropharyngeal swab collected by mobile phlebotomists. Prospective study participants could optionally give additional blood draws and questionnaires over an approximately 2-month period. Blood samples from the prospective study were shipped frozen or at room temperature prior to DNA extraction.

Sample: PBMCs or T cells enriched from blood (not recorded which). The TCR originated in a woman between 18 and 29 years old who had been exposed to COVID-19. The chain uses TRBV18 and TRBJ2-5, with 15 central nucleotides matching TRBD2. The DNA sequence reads TGTGCCAGCTCTCTTCCGGGACTAGCGGGAGGTGAGACCCAGTACTTC. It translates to CASSLPGLAGGETQYF.